The rows below give T cell receptor beta chains drawn from one sample of a study of blood T cells in healthy people across ages. TCRdb called the 5' RACE reads again in MiXCR, with one record for every CDR3 protein. The sample lists 630,000 or so distinct CDR3 sequences; roughly 32% were seen once. The specimen was blood. Receptor source: a woman older than 75 in good health. Both conserved end residues are trimmed from each CDR3. Clone size, where shown, is once, few, many, or a class for clones that have expanded.

cdr3_aa clone_size v_call
ASEGFGTSGGEGDEQY few TRBV2
SADSGREFNEQF - TRBV20-1
SVPGLGGETQY - TRBV20-1
ASTFIAGVGDTQY few TRBV12-3/TRBV12-4
ASSSTTISPLH many TRBV12-3/TRBV12-4
ASSLYKNNEQF - TRBV5-1
ASSEMRTANYGYT - TRBV6-1
ASSWAWAGTEAF - TRBV5-1
ASSQSGLAANEQF many TRBV4-3
SGVSNEQF - TRBV20-1
AGRTGGAYEQY many TRBV2
ASSSSTSGARRAYEQY many TRBV12-3/TRBV12-4
ASSLGGAVTEAF few TRBV11-3
ASSPTGLNAEAF many TRBV7-3
ASSPRAGNNEQF many TRBV12-3/TRBV12-4
ASSVQLNNNQPQH - TRBV6-6
AWRAGTSGDTQY once TRBV30
ASSPRGVAKNIQY - TRBV28
ASSFKRTGYNEQF many TRBV5-6
ASSRGTGRSDEKLF - TRBV5-6
ASSPTGCTEQF - TRBV5-1
ASSQVDRESRKLF - TRBV4-1
SARSLGENTDTQY many TRBV20-1
AISVGTNSYEQY many TRBV10-3
ASSPATANTEAF few TRBV5-1
ASSLVGAGNIQY - TRBV7-9
ASSGTGLLVETQY many TRBV6-1
ASSLAGSRATNEKLF many TRBV7-8
ASSQPPRDSQF many TRBV5-5
SGNRVNLETQY - TRBV29-1
SAGSPEAQF once TRBV20-1
SAEAGTSVTDTQY many TRBV20-1
SASRDSGLTLSNQPQH - TRBV20-1
AWGGQGNQPQH - TRBV30
ASSTQDSGEKLF few TRBV28
ASSPMGLRRVNTEAF many TRBV12-3/TRBV12-4
ASSVLTGGTNTGELF few TRBV9
SAWGVGNEAF many TRBV29-1
ASSETAWSNEKLF - TRBV25-1
ASSELGGRNRFYEQY many TRBV27
ASSLLGQGNEKLF many TRBV13
ASSLVSTGNEQY - TRBV7-9
ASSQRRDTEAF many TRBV3-1
ASSLDPWTRIAASYEQY many TRBV7-2
TSSGGHMNTEAF - TRBV5-1
ASSLSSGQGGGYT few TRBV27
ASSQVRGNTEAF few TRBV14
ASSPAVSGGGNEQF many TRBV18
ASSTGTGNYNEQF many TRBV7-3
SSAAGGGLEQY - TRBV12-3/TRBV12-4
ASSLYVAEAF - TRBV7-2
ASSRETGDQSSDGYT many TRBV14
SAIMSANEKLF many TRBV20-1
ASSQVANNEQF - TRBV4-3
ASSVAGQRSSGANVLT many TRBV5-1